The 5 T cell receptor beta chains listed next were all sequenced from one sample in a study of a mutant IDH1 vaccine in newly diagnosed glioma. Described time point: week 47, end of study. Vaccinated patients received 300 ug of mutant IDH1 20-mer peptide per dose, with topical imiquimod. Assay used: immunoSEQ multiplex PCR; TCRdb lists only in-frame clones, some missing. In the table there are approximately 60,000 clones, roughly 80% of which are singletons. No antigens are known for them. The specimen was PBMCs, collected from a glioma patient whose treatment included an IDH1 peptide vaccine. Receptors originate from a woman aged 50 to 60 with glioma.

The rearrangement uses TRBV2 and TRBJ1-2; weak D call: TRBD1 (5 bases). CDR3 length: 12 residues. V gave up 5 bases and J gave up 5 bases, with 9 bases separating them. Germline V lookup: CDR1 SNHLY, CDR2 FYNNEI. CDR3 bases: TGTGCCAGCAGTCAAGGGACTTATGGCTACACCTTC. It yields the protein CASSQGTYGYTF.

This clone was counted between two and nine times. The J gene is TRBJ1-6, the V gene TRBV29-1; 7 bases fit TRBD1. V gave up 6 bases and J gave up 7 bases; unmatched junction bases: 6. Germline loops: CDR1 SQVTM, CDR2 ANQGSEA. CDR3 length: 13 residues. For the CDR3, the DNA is TGCAGCGTGGGGGGGACAGCGAATTCACCCCTCCACTTT. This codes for CSVGGTANSPLHF.

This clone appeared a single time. CDR3 sequence: CASSQGRGSGNTIYF. The CDR3 DNA sequence: TGTGCCAGCAGCCAAGGTCGAGGTTCAGGAAACACCATATATTTT. The chain has TRBV4-2 and TRBJ1-3, with D hard to call. Trimming left V 1 base short and J 4 bases short, with 11 bases between. CDR3 length: 15 amino acids. Germline V lookup: CDR1 LGHNA, CDR2 YNFKEQ.

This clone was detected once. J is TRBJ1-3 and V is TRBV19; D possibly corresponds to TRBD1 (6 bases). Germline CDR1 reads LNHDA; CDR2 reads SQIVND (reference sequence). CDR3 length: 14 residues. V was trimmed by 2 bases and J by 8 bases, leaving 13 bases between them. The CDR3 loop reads CASSISGGSDTIYF. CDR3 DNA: TGTGCCAGTAGTATATCGGGGGGCTCGGACACCATATATTTT.

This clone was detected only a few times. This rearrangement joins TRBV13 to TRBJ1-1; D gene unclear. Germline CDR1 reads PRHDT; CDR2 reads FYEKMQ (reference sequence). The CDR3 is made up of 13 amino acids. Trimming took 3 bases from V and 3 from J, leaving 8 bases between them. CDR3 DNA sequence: TGTGCCAGCAGCTTCCGGGTGGACACTGAAGCTTTCTTT. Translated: CASSFRVDTEAFF.